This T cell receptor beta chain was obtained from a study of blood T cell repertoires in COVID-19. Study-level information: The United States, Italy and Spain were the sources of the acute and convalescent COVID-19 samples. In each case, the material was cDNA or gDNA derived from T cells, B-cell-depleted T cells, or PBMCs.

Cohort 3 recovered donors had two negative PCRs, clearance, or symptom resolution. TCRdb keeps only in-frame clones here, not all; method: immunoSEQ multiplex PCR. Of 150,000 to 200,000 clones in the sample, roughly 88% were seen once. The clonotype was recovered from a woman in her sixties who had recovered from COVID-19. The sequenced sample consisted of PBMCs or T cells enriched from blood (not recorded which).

In nucleotides, the CDR3 is TGTGCCACCAGTGATTTGGACAGAGATACGCAGTATTTT. Translating it yields CATSDLDRDTQYF. J is TRBJ2-3 and V is TRBV24-1; tentative D call: TRBD1 (5 bases). This CDR3 has 13 residues. V was trimmed by 0 bases and J by 5 bases, leaving 5 bases between them. Germline V gene lookup returns CDR1 KGHDR and CDR2 SFDVKD.